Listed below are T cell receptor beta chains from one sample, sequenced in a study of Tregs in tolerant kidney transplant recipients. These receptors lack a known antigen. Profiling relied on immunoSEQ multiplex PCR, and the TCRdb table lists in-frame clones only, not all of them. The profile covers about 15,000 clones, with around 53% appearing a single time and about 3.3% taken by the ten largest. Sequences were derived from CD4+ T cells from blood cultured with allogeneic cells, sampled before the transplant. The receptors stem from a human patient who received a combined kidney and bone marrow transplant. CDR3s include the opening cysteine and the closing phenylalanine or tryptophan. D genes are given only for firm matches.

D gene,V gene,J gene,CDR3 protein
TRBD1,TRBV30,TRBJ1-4,CAYPHRGGYEKLFF
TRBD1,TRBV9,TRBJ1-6,CASSVGQGGSPLHF
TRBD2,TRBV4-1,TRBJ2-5,CASRQAGSETQYF
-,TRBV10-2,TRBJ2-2,CASSSLVGELFF
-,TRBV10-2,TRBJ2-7,CASSEVSGKDEQYF
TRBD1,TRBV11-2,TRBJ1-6,CASSYGQGHNSPLHF
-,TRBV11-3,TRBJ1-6,CASSFIYNSPLHF
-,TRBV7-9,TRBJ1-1,CASSLTDQGLTEAFF
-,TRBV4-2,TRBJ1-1,CASSQGYSQNTEAFF
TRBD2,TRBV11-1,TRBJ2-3,CASSLYGLAARDTQYF
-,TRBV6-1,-,CASSERVTGNDEQYF
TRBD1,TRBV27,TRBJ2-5,CASSEGQGQVPQYF
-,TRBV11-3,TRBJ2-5,CASSLQGFQETQYF
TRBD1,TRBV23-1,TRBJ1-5,CASSQSSTLDRGGGNQPQHF
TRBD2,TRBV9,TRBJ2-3,CASSLLAFTDTQYF
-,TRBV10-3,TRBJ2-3,CAISEFGGGTDTQYF
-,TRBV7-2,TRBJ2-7,CASSLVPGTYEQYF
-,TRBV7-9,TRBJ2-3,CASSPGLNTDTQYF
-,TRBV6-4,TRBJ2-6,CASQKTGASEANVLTF
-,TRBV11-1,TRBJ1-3,CASNQGAGLSGNTIYF
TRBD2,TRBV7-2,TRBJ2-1,CASRLDGLAGALEQFF
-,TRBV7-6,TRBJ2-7,CASSPNVGAYEQYF
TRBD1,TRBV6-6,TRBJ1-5,CASNYQGQNQPQHF
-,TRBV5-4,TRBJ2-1,CASSGGGLNEQFF
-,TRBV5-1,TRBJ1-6,CASSLEPGRGNSPLHF
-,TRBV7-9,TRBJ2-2,CASSLKVSDILTGELFF
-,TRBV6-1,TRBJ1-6,CASRINRVENSPLHF
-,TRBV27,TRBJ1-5,CASTRPGSGEPQHF
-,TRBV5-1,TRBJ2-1,CASSLADSSYNEQFF
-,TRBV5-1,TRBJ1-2,CASSLGHDNYGYTF
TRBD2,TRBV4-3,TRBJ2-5,CASSQDLAGVRETQYF
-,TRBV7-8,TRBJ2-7,CASSFLSSYEQYF